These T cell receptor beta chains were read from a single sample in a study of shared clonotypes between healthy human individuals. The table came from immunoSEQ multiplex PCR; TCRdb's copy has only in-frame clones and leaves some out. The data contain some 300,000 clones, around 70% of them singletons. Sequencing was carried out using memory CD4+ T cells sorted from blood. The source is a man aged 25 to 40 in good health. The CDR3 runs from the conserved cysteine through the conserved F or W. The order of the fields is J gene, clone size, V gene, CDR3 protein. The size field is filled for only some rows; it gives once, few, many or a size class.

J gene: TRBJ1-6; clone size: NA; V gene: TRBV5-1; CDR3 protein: CASSIQGSNYNSPLHF
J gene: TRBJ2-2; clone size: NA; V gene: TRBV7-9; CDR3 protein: CASSPAGTALGGELFF
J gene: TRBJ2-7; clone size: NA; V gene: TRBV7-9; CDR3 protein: CASSLEGAGEQYF
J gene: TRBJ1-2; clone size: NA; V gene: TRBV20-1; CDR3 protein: CSARGGYTF
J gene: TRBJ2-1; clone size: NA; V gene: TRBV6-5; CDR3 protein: CASTNGPKQFF
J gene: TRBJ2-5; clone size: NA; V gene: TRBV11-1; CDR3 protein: CASSFGTAWETQYF
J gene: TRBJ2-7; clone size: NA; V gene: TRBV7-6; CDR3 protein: CASTPGQGRREQYF
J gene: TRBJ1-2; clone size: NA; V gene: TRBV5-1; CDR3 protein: CASSLETTGSSGYTF
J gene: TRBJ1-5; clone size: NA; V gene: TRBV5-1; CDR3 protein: CASSLDGDKNQPQHF
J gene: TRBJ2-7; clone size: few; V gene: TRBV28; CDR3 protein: CASRQTPYEQYF
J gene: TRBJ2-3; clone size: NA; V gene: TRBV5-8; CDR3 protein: CASSLMGTDTQYF
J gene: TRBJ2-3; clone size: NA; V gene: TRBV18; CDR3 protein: CASSPPMFPSTDTQYF
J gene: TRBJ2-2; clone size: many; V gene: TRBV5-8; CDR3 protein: CASSLVQVGAGELFF
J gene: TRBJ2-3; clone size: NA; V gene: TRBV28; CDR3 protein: CASSLFPDFTSTDTQYF
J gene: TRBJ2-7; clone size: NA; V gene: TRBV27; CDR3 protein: CASSLSGQGPYEQYF
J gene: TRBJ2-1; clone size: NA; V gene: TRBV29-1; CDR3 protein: CSVEGLAGNSYNEQFF
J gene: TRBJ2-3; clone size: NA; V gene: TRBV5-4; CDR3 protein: CASSDLRATDTQYF
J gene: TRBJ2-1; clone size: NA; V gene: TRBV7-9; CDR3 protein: CASSSFYNEQFF
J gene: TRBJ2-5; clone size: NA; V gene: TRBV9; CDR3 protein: CASSVFGGGGQETQYF
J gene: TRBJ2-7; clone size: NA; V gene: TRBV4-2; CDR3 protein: CASSPGDLVTEQYF
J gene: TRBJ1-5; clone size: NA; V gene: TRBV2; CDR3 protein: CASGRGQGLFGNQPQHF
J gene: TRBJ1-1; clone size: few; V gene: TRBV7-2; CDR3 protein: CASSSYPTGGTEAFF
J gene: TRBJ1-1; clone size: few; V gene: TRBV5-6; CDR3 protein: CATRIMTASNTEAFF
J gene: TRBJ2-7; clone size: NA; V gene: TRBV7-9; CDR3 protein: CASSSIAYEQYF
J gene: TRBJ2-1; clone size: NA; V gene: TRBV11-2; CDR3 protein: CASSLFAGAVYNEQFF
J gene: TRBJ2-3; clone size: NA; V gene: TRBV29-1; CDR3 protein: CSVPVTDTQYF
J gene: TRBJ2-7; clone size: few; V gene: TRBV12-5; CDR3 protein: CASGTGSSYEQYF
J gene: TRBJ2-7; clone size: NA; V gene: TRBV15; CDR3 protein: CATSRDRAGAVEQYF
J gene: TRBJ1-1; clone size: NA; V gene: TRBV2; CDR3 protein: CASKSDRNTEAFF
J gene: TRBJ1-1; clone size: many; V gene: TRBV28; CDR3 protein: CASNFPGQVSTEAFF